The 4 T cell receptor beta chains below all came from one sample that was sequenced in a study of identical twins. In TCRdb, the 5' RACE reads were re-called with MiXCR into one record per CDR3 protein. The sample lists hundreds of thousands of distinct CDR3 sequences; about 7.3% were seen once. Separately, the same data were catalogued under a study of yellow fever vaccine responses in identical twins.

Sequenced sample: memory (CD45RO+) T cells sorted from blood. These receptors all stem from a woman younger than 30 in good health.

This sequence joins TRBV14 and TRBJ2-3, with D maybe TRBD2 (5 bases). This CDR3 contains 16 residues. The germline V and J ends were trimmed by 4 bases and 1 base, with 15 bases remaining between them. Germline lookup yields CDR1 SGHDN and CDR2 FVKESK. The CDR3 loop reads CASSRREGWGTDTQYF. The CDR3 nucleotides read TGTGCCAGCAGCCGACGTGAGGGCTGGGGCACAGATACGCAGTATTTT.

The chain combines TRBV20-1 with TRBJ2-7; tentatively, D is TRBD1 or TRBD2 (5 bases each). The CDR3 has 15 residues. Trimming removed 1 base from V and 0 bases from J, with 13 bases in between. Germline V gene data show CDR1 as DFQATT and CDR2 as SNEGSKA (reference sequence). Here the CDR3 DNA reads TGCAGTGCTAGAGGGGACCCACGGAGCTCCTACGAGCAGTACTTC. It yields the protein CSARGDPRSSYEQYF.

This clonotype showed up just once. The J gene is TRBJ2-5, the V gene TRBV20-1; 9 positions agree with TRBD2. J was trimmed by 7 bases and V by 1 base; bases with no gene match: 13. CDR1 and CDR2 from the germline V gene are DFQATT and SNEGSKA (reference sequence). The CDR3 runs 16 residues. For the CDR3, the DNA is TGCAGTGCTAGAGGGCGCCTAGCGGGGACCGAAAGGACCCAGTACTTC. It encodes CSARGRLAGTERTQYF.

The table lists this clonotype with many counts. The chain couples TRBV10-3 to TRBJ2-3; no reliable D call. CDR3 length equals 13 residues. Trimming shortened V by 4 bases and J by 2 bases, and 7 bases separated the two germline ends. CDR1 is ENHRY and CDR2 is SYGVKD in the germline V gene. The CDR3 reads CAISGTNTDTQYF. The CDR3 coding sequence is TGTGCCATCAGTGGCACTAACACAGATACGCAGTATTTT.